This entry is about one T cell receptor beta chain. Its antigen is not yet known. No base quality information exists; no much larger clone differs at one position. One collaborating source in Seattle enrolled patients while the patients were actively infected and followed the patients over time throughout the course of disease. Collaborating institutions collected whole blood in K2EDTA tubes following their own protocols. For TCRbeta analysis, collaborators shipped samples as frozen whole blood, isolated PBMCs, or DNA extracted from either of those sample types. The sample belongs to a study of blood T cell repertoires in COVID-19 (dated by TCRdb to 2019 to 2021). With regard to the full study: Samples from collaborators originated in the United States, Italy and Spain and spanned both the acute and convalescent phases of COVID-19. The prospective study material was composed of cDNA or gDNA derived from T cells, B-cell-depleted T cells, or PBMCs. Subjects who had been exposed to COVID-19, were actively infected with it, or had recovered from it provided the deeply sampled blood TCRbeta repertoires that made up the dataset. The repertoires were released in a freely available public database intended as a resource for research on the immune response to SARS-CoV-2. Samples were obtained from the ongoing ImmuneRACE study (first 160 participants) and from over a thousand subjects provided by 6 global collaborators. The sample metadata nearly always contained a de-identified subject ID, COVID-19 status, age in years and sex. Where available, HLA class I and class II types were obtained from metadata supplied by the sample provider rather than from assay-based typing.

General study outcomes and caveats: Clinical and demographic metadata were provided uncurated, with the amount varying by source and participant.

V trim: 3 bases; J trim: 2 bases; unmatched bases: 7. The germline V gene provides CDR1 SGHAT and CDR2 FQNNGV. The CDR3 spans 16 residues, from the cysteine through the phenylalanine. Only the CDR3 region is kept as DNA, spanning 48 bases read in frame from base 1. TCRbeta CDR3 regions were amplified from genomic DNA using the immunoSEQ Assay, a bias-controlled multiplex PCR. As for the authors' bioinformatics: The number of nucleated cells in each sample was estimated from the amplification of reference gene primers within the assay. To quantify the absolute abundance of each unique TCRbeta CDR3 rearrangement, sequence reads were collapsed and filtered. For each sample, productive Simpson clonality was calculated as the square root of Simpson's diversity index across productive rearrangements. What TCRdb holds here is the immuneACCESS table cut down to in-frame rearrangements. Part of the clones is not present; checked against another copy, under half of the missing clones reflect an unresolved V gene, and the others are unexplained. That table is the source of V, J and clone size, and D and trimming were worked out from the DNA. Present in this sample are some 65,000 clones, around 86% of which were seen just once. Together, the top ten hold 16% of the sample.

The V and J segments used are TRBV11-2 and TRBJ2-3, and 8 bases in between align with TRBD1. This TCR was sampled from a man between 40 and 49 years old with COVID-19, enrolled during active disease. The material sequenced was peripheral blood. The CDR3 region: CASSFSDRASTDTQYF. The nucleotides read TGTGCCAGCAGCTTTTCGGACAGGGCTTCCACAGATACGCAGTATTTT.